Listed here is a single T cell receptor beta chain. V gave up 4 bases and J gave up 7 bases, with 10 bases separating them. Germline lookup yields CDR1 SEHNR and CDR2 FQNEAQ (reference sequence). The CDR3 totals 12 residues. These data come from a study of blood T cell repertoires in COVID-19. Overall study context: Spain, Italy and the United States supplied samples that represented acute and convalescent COVID-19. PBMCs, B-cell-depleted T cells, or T cells provided the cDNA or gDNA that made up the material.

Original processing methods: Reference gene primer amplification gave estimated nucleated cell counts. Measured with immunoSEQ multiplex PCR; TCRdb has only the in-frame clones, and not every one. That table gives V, J and clone size, and the DNA gave D and trimming. The sample consists of 90,000 to 150,000 clones, approximately 87% of them appearing once. This chain links TRBV7-9 with TRBJ1-2; TRBD1 is a possible D gene (6 bases). This clonotype originated in an older man who had recovered from COVID-19. The sequenced material came from peripheral blood. The CDR3 protein is CASSSTGSGYTF. CDR3 coding DNA: TGTGCCAGCAGCTCGACAGGATCTGGCTACACCTTC.